This T cell receptor (beta chain) was observed in a study of T cells in Graves' hyperthyroidism and ophthalmopathy. With a duration under 2 months, the hyperthyroidism was newly diagnosed in patients aged 18 to 65. Exclusion of patients followed from uncontrolled infection, other autoimmune disease, pregnancy or lactation. The CDR3 spans 13 residues. CDR1 and CDR2 (germline): LNHNV, YYDKDF (reference sequence). Trimming pared 0 bases from V and 4 bases from J, leaving 4 bases between. RNA transcripts provided the source from which TCR beta CDR3 regions were amplified. The TCR CDR3 was amplified in a first-round RT-PCR using the HTBI primer set. TCRdb processed the multiplex PCR reads anew with MiXCR; each CDR3 protein has one entry. The sample lists some 700,000 distinct CDR3 sequences, 17% occurring once. About this clonotype: Its matching antigen is unknown.

Points from the study as a whole: Most thyroid clonotypes expanded above 0.001 appeared in blood too.

This TCR derives from a man aged 50 to 59 with Graves' hyperthyroidism. The chain combines TRBV15 with TRBJ1-5; D call uncertain. Sequencing used blood. Here the CDR3 DNA reads TGTGCCACCAGCAGAGAGGCAAATCAGCCCCAGCATTTT. This sequence encodes CATSREANQPQHF.